The following is a TCR beta chain sequence with its context. The antigen remains undetermined. This entry belongs to a study of T cells in Graves' hyperthyroidism and ophthalmopathy. Exclusions: uncontrolled infection, other autoimmune disease, pregnancy, lactation. Diagnoses used clinical symptoms, serum thyroxine and TRAb, thyroid ultrasound and orbital computed tomography. Cells are PBMCs isolated from approximately 9.2 ml of fresh blood. Study conclusions and caveats: Peripheral blood also featured most of the thyroid clonotypes expanded above 0.001.

V lost 3 bases, J lost 3 bases, and 4 bases stayed unmatched. From germline, CDR1 is LGHDT and CDR2 YNNKEL (reference sequence). The CDR3 length is 14 residues. Researchers took RNA transcripts and amplified the TCR beta CDR3 regions from them. The TCR CDR3 was amplified in a first-round RT-PCR using the HTBI primer set. TCRdb passed the multiplex PCR reads through MiXCR, listing each CDR3 protein once. In the table there are around 570,000 distinct CDR3 sequences, approximately 20% of which are singletons. The chain links TRBV3-1 to TRBJ1-2, with 7 bases matching TRBD1. This TCR derives from a middle-aged man with Graves' ophthalmopathy. Sequenced input: blood. The CDR3 here is CASSHTGTDYGYTF. Here the CDR3 DNA reads TGTGCCAGCAGCCATACCGGGACAGACTATGGCTACACCTTC.